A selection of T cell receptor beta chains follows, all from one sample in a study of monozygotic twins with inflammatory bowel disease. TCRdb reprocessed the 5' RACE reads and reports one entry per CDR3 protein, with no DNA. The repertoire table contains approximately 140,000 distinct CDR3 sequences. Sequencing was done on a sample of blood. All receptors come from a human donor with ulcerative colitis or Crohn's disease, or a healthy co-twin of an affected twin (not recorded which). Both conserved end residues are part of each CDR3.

CASSLNIGEGDTYGYTF	TRBJ1-2	TRBV7-6
CASSPGGDSYEQYF	TRBJ2-7	TRBV7-3
CATTRGGGELFF	TRBJ2-2	TRBV24-1
CASSFPTTQSGTENTEAFF	TRBJ1-1	TRBV11-1
CSAGTASGNQPQHF	TRBJ1-5	TRBV29-1
CASGRTVNTEAFF	TRBJ1-1	TRBV11-2
CASSYSNGNQPQHF	TRBJ1-5	TRBV6-5
CASDPGGQGYEQYF	TRBJ2-7	TRBV2
CSASPGPDTEAFF	TRBJ1-1	TRBV20-1
CSARDWRRGNHEQYF	TRBJ2-7	TRBV20-1
CSAPQGRWEYF	TRBJ2-7	TRBV20-1
CASSLGHGTDTQYF	TRBJ2-3	TRBV7-2
CASSQDISETNTGELFF	TRBJ2-2	TRBV4-3
CASSLEPGQTYEQYF	TRBJ2-7	TRBV11-2
CASSLSIAGGGADTQYF	TRBJ2-3	TRBV11-2
CASSYSIRPDTQYF	TRBJ2-3	TRBV6-5
CASSLEQGDTQYF	TRBJ2-3	TRBV7-2
CSAHIRTEQYF	TRBJ2-7	TRBV20-1
CASGLVRSQRSSYNEQFF	TRBJ2-1	TRBV12-5
CAWSQGTTNTEAFF	TRBJ1-1	TRBV30
CASSLPDTFQETQYF	TRBJ2-5	TRBV18
CASSPSGGNTEAFF	TRBJ1-1	TRBV19
CSAALSSSYNSPLHF	TRBJ1-6	TRBV20-1
CASSSGTAEDDQPQHF	TRBJ1-5	TRBV5-1
CASSPFMLGGHSLGTEAFF	TRBJ1-1	TRBV11-2
CASSQVMEIIAKNIQYF	TRBJ2-4	TRBV4-1
CSARDQQGGGEKLFF	TRBJ1-4	TRBV20-1
CSAETSTETQYF	TRBJ2-5	TRBV20-1
CASSPSRGAGNTIYF	TRBJ1-3	TRBV7-3
CASSSNTLSSYEQYF	TRBJ2-7	TRBV18
CASSLSLLGSYNEQFF	TRBJ2-1	TRBV7-3
CASSDSAGVADTQYF	TRBJ2-3	TRBV6-4
CASSLGRGLVF	TRBJ2-7	TRBV28
CASSPDRTHQPQHF	TRBJ1-5	TRBV6-2/TRBV6-3
CASSPIQGTRSSYNSPLHF	TRBJ1-6	TRBV18
CASSLNRGQGETQYF	TRBJ2-5	TRBV4-3
CASREDQETQYF	TRBJ2-5	TRBV5-1
CASSPIGGPLYEQYF	TRBJ2-7	TRBV28
CASSFRDSQETQYF	TRBJ2-5	TRBV7-2
CASSFAGARMETQYF	TRBJ2-5	TRBV5-1
CASSSGQEYGPQYF	TRBJ2-5	TRBV5-1
CASGPTGYNEQFF	TRBJ2-1	TRBV11-2
CASSPHRGGTQDTEAFF	TRBJ1-1	TRBV5-1
CASSYYPGDSNQPQHF	TRBJ1-5	TRBV6-2/TRBV6-3
CASSWEFSYEQYF	TRBJ2-7	TRBV5-1